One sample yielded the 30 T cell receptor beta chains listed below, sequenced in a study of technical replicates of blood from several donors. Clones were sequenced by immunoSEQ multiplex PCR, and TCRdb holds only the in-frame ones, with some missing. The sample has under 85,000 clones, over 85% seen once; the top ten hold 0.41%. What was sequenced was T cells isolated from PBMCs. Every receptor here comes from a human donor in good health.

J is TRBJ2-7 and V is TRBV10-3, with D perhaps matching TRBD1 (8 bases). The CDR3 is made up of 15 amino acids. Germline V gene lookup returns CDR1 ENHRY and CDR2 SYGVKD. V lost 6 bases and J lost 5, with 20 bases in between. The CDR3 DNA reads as TGTGCCATCAGAGACCCGGACAGGGAGGGCCACGAGCAGTACTTC. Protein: CAIRDPDREGHEQYF.

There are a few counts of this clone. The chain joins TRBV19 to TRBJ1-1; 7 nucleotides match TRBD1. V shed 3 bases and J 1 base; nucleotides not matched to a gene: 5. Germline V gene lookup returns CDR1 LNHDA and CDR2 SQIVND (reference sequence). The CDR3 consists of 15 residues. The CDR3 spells CASSIQGVWNTEAFF. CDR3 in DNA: TGTGCCAGTAGTATCCAGGGGGTTTGGAACACTGAAGCTTTCTTT.

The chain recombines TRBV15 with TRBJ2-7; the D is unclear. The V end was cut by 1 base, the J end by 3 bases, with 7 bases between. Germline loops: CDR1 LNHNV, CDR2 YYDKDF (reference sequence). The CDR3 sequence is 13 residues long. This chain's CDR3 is CATSRGASYEQYF. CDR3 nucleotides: TGTGCCACCAGCAGAGGAGCGAGCTACGAGCAGTACTTC.

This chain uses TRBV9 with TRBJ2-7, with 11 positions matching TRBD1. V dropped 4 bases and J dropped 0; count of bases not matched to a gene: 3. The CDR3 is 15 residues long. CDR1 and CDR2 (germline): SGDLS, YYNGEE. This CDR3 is CASSPGTGGSYEQYF. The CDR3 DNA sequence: TGTGCCAGCAGCCCCGGGACAGGGGGCTCCTACGAGCAGTACTTC.

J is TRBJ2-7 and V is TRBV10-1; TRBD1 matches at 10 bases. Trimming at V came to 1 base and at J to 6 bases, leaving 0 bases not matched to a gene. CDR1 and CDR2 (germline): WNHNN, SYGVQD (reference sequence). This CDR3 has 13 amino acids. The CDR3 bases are TGCGCCAGCAGTGAGTGGACAGGGGGCGAGCAGTACTTC. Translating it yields CASSEWTGGEQYF.

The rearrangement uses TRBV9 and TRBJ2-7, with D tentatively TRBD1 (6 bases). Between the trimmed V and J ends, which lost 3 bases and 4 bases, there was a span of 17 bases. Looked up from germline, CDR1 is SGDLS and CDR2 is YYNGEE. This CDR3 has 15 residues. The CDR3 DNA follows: TGTGCCAGCAGCGAACACCCATCAGGGGCATACGAGCAGTACTTC. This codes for CASSEHPSGAYEQYF.

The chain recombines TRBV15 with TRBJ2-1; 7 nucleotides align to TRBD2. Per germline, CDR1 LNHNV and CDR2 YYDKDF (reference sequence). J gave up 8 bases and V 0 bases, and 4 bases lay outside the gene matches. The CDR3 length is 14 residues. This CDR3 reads CATSRDGLEDEQFF. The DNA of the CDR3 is TGTGCCACCAGCAGAGATGGACTAGAGGATGAGCAGTTCTTC.

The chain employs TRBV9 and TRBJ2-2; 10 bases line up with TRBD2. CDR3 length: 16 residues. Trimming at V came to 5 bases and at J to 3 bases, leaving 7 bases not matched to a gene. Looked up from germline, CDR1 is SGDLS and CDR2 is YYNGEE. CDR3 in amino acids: CASRAGTSVYTGELFF. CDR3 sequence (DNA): TGTGCCAGCAGAGCCGGGACTAGCGTTTACACCGGGGAGCTGTTTTTT. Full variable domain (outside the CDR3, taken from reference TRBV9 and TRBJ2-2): DSGVTQTPKHLITATGQRVTLRCSPRSGDLSVYWYQQSLDQGLQFLIQYYNGEERAKGNILERFSAQQFPDLHSELNLSSLELGDSALYFCASRAGTSVYTGELFFGEGSRLTVL.

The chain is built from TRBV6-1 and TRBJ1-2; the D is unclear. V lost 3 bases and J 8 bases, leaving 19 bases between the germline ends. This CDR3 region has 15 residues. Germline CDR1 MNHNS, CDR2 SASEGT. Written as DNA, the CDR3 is TGTGCCAGCAGTGATTTGCCCGGGGAGCGTGTCGGCTACACCTTC. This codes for CASSDLPGERVGYTF.

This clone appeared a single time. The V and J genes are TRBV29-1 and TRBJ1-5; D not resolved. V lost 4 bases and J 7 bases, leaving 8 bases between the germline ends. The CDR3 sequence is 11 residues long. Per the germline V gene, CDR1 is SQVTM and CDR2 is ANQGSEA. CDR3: CSVGEEQPQHF. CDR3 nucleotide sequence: TGCAGCGTTGGCGAGGAACAGCCCCAGCATTTT.

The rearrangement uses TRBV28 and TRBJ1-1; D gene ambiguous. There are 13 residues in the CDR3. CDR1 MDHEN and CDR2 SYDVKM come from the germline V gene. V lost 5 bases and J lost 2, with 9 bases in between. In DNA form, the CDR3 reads TGTGCCAGCAGTCTAGACCTTAACACTGAAGCTTTCTTT. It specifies CASSLDLNTEAFF. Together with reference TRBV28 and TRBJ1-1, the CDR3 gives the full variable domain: DVKVTQSSRYLVKRTGEKVFLECVQDMDHENMFWYRQDPGLGLRLIYFSYDVKMKEKGDIPEGYSVSREKKERFSLILESASTNQTSMYLCASSLDLNTEAFFGQGTRLTVV.

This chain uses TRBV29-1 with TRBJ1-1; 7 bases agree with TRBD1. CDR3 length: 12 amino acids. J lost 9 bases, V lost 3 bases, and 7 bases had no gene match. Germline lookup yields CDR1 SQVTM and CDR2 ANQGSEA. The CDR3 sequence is CSVEQTGPKAFF. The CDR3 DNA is TGCAGCGTTGAGCAGACAGGGCCAAAAGCTTTCTTT.

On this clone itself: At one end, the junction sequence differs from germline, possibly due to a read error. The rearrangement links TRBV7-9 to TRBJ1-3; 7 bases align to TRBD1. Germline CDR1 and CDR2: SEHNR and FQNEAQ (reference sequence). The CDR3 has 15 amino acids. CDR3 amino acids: CASSLTDRVGHTIYF. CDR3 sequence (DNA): TGTGCCAGCAGCTTAACCGACAGGGTTGGACACACCATATATTTT.

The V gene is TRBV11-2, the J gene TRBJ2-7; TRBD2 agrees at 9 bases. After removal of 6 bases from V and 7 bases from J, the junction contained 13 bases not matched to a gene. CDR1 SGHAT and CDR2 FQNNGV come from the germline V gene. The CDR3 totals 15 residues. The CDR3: CASRLWTSELGEQYF. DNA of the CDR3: TGTGCCAGCAGATTATGGACTAGCGAGCTAGGTGAGCAGTACTTC.

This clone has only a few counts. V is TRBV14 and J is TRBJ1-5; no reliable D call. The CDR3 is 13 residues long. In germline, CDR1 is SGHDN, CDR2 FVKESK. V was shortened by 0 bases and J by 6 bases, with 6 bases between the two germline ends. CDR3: CASSQESVQPQHF. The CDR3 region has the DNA TGTGCCAGCAGCCAAGAATCAGTTCAGCCCCAGCATTTT.

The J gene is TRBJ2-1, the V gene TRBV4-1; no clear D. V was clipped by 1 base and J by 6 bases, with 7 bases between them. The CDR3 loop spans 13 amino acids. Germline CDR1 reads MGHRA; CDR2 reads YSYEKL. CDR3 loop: CASSQGWSNEQFF. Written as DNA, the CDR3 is TGCGCCAGCAGCCAAGGCTGGAGCAATGAGCAGTTCTTC.

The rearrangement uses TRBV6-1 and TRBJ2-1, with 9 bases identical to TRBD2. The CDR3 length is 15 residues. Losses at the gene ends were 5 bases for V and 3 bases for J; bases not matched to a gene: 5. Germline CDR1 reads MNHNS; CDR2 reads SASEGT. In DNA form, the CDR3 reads TGTGCCAGCAGTCCGGTGACTAGCGGCTACAATGAGCAGTTCTTC. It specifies CASSPVTSGYNEQFF.

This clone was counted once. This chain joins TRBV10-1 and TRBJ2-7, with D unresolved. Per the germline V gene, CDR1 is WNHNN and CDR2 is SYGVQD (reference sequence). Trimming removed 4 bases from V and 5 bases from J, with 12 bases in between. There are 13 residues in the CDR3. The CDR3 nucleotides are TGCGCCAGCAGTGCTAGATCGTATGACGAGCAGTACTTC. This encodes CASSARSYDEQYF.

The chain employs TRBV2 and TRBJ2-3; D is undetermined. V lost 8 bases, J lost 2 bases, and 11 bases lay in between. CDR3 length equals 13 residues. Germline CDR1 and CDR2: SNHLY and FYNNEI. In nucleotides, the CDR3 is TGTGCCAGCCAAACAGAAAACACAGATACGCAGTATTTT. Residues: CASQTENTDTQYF.

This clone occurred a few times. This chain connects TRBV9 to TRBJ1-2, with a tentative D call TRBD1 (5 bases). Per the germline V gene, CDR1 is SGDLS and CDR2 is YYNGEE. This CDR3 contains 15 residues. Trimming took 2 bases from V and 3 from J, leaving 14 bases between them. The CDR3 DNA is TGTGCCAGCAGCGTGGACCAGGGCTGGGACTATGGCTACACCTTC. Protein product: CASSVDQGWDYGYTF.

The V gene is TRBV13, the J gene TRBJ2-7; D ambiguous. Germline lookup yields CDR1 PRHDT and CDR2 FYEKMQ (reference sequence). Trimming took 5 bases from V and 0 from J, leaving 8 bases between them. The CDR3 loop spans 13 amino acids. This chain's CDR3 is CASSPPGSYEQYF. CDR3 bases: TGTGCCAGCAGCCCCCCCGGCTCCTACGAGCAGTACTTC.

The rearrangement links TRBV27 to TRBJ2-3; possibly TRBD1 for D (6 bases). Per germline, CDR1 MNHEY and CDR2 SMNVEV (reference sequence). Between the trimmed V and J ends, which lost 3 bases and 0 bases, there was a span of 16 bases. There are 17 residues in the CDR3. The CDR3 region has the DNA TGTGCCAGCAGTTTTTTAGGACAGACCGATAGCACAGATACGCAGTATTTT. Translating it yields CASSFLGQTDSTDTQYF.

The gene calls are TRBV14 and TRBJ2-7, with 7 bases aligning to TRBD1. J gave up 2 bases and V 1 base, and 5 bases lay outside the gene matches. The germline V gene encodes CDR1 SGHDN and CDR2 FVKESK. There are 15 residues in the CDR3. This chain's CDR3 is CASSQAWTGAYEQYF. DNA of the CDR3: TGTGCCAGCAGCCAAGCCTGGACAGGCGCCTACGAGCAGTACTTC. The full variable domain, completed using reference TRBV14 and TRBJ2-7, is EAGVTQFPSHSVIEKGQTVTLRCDPISGHDNLYWYRRVMGKEIKFLLHFVKESKQDESGMPNNRFLAERTGGTYSTLKVQPAELEDSGVYFCASSQAWTGAYEQYFGPGTRLTVT.

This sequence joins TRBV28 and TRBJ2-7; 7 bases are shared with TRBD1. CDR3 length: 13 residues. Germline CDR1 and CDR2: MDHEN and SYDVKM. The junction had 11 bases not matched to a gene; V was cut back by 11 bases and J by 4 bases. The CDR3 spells CAGSRQGPYEQYF. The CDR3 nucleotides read TGTGCCGGGTCAAGACAGGGTCCTTACGAGCAGTACTTC.

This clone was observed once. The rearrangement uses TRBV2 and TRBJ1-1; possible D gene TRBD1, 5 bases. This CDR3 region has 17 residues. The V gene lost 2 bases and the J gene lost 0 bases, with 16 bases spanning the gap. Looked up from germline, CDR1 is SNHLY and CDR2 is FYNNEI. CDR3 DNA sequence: TGTGCCAGCAGTGAACGGAGCGGGGCTACCTTGAACACTGAAGCTTTCTTT. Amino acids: CASSERSGATLNTEAFF.

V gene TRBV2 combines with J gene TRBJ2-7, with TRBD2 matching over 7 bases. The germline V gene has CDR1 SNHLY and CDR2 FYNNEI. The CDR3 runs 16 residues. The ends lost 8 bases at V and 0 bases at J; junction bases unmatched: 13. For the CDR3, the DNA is TGTGCCAGCGTCTTTACGCTAGCGGAGAGCTCCTACGAGCAGTACTTC. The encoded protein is CASVFTLAESSYEQYF.

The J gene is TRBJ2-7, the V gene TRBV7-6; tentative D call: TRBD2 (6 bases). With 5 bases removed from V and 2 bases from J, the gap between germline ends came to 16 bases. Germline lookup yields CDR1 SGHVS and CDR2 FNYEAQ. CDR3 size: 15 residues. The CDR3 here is CASSLGVAATYEQYF. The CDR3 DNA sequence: TGTGCCAGCAGCCTAGGGGTAGCGGCAACCTACGAGCAGTACTTC.

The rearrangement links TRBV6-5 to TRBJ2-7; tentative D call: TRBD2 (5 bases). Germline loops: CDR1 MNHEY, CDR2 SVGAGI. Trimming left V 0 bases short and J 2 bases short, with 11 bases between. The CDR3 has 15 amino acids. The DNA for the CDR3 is TGTGCCAGCAGTTACTCGACCTCGAGGGCCTACGAGCAGTACTTC. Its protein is CASSYSTSRAYEQYF.

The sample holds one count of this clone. CDR3 residues: CASSRRRLGGETQYF. The CDR3 nucleotides read TGTGCCAGCAGCAGAAGGAGACTAGGAGGGGAGACCCAGTACTTC. V usage is TRBV5-6 and J usage is TRBJ2-5; a weak D match, TRBD2 (6 bases). The CDR3 runs 15 residues. Germline loops: CDR1 SGHDT, CDR2 YYEEEE. V lost 4 bases and J 5 bases, leaving 18 bases between the germline ends.

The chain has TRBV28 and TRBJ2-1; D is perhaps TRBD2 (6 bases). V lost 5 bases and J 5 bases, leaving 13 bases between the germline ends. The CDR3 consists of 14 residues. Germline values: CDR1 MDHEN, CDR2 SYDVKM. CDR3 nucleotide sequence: TGTGCCAGCAGTATGCGGGACGCTAACAATGAGCAGTTCTTC. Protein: CASSMRDANNEQFF.